A selection of T cell receptor beta chains follows, all from one sample in a study of T cell responses to AZD1222 COVID-19 vaccine. TCRdb keeps only in-frame clones here, not all; method: immunoSEQ multiplex PCR. The table shows around 60,000 clones, with 75% to 95% occurring only once. The sample in question was peripheral blood, obtained 28 days after the second dose of the MenACWY control vaccine. The origin of the receptors is an adult who received the MenACWY meningococcal vaccine as a control. The conserved cysteine and the conserved F or W are not part of the CDR3 here. The D gene is left open where the match is weak. Clone size is not always given. Where it is, it says once, few, many or a class for expanded clones.

size,J,D,V,CDR3
NA,TRBJ1-1,TRBD1,TRBV9,ASSPGTASFGTEAF
NA,TRBJ1-1,NA,TRBV5-8,ASSLGFSQNTEAF
NA,TRBJ1-5,NA,TRBV5-6,ASSLGQANQPQH
NA,TRBJ2-7,TRBD2,TRBV5-5,ASSFPGGIYEQY
NA,TRBJ1-4,TRBD1,TRBV29-1,SVATGGSNEKLF
NA,TRBJ2-7,NA,TRBV9,ASSGGGGETYEQY
NA,TRBJ2-6,NA,TRBV15,ATSGPRDDVLT
NA,TRBJ2-1,NA,TRBV7-2,ASSFTGKSPNEQF
NA,TRBJ2-5,NA,TRBV19,ASSIAAWETQY
NA,TRBJ1-3,TRBD1,TRBV5-1,ASSLGWDRGTFSGNTIY
NA,TRBJ2-3,TRBD1,TRBV5-4,ASMRQGRDTQY
NA,TRBJ1-2,NA,TRBV30,AWSFVSGGYT
NA,TRBJ1-4,TRBD1,TRBV5-1,ASSSGQGGEKLF
medium-sized,TRBJ2-1,NA,TRBV10-1,ASSDAANEQF
NA,TRBJ2-2,TRBD2,TRBV6-2/TRBV6-3,ASSRLAGSNTGELF
NA,TRBJ1-6,NA,TRBV5-1,ASSLQTISPLH
NA,TRBJ2-7,TRBD2,TRBV6-1,ASSEGLAGTYEQY
NA,TRBJ2-2,TRBD2,TRBV5-4,ASSSSGRADGELF
NA,TRBJ1-5,TRBD1,TRBV6-2/TRBV6-3,ASNPLTGGQPQH
NA,TRBJ2-7,NA,TRBV7-9,ASSSSRAYEQY
NA,TRBJ2-2,TRBD1,TRBV19,ASSSPGQGRTGELF
NA,TRBJ2-5,TRBD1,TRBV10-3,AIRGGQGAEETQY
NA,TRBJ2-3,NA,TRBV5-8,ASSLGADTQY
NA,TRBJ2-3,NA,TRBV14,ASSQDYGPDTQY
NA,TRBJ2-7,NA,TRBV7-8,ASSLGPGVEQY
once,TRBJ2-2,TRBD2,TRBV10-1,ASSGAGSNTGELF
NA,TRBJ2-1,TRBD2,TRBV3-1/TRBV3-2,ASSQDTSGRASGEQF
NA,TRBJ2-5,NA,TRBV3-1/TRBV3-2,ASSQDLGQLGETQY
NA,TRBJ2-5,TRBD2,TRBV28,ASSLLAGRAETQY
once,TRBJ2-7,NA,TRBV6-5,ASTRGGGSYEQY
NA,TRBJ1-4,NA,TRBV28,ASSLASEKLF
once,TRBJ1-6,NA,TRBV4-3,ASSQLRGLNSPLH
NA,TRBJ2-5,TRBD1,TRBV19,ASSPGTVLQETQY
NA,TRBJ1-3,NA,TRBV12-3/TRBV12-4,ASSLGEGNTIY
once,TRBJ2-1,TRBD2,TRBV3-1/TRBV3-2,ASSQGLASGYNEQF
NA,TRBJ1-4,NA,TRBV19,ASSHRRGEEKLF
NA,TRBJ2-2,TRBD1,TRBV27,ASSWHKGGGTGELF
NA,TRBJ2-7,NA,TRBV3-1/TRBV3-2,ASSQGGIYEQY
NA,TRBJ2-1,NA,TRBV27,ASSSKADSYNEQF
NA,TRBJ2-2,NA,TRBV6-5,ASILDRNTGELF
NA,TRBJ1-4,NA,TRBV7-2,ASSLGPHQVSNEKLF